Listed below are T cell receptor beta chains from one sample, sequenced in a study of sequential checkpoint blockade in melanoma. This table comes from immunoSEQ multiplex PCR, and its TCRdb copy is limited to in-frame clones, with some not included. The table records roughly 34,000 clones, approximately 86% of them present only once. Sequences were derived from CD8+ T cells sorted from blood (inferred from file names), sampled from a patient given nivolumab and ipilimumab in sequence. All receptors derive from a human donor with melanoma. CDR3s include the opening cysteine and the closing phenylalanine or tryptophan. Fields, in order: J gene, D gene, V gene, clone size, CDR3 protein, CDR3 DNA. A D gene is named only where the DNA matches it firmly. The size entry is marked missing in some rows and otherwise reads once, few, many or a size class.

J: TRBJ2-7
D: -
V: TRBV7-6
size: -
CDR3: CASSFEGAYEQYF
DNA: TGTGCCAGCAGCTTTGAAGGGGCCTACGAGCAGTACTTC

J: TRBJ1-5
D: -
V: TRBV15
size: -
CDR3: CATSRDSNTGIGNQPQHF
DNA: TGTGCCACCAGCAGAGACTCCAATACAGGGATCGGCAATCAGCCCCAGCATTTT

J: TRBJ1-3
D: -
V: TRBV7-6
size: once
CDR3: CASSLSLSSGNTIYF
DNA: TGTGCCAGCAGCTTAAGCTTGAGCTCTGGAAACACCATATATTTT

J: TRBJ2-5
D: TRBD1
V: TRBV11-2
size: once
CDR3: CASSLIGQARTQYF
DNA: TGTGCCAGCAGCTTGATTGGACAGGCCCGGACCCAGTACTTC

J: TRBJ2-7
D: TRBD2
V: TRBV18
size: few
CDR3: CASSPPSGSSYEQYF
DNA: TGTGCCAGCTCCCCGCCCAGCGGGAGCTCCTACGAGCAGTACTTC

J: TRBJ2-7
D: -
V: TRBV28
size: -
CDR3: CASRPTIQGYEQYF
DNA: TGTGCCAGCAGACCGACGATTCAGGGCTACGAGCAGTACTTC

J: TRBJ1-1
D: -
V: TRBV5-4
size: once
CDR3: CASSFGGLNTEAFF
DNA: TGTGCCAGCAGCTTTGGGGGGTTGAACACTGAAGCTTTCTTT

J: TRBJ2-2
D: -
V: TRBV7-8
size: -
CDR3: CASSFYRGLNTGELFF
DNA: TGTGCCAGCAGCTTTTACAGGGGACTTAACACCGGGGAGCTGTTTTTT

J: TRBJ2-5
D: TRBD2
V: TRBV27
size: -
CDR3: CASSLFPGGPGETQYF
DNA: TGTGCCAGCAGTTTGTTCCCGGGAGGGCCCGGAGAGACCCAGTACTTC

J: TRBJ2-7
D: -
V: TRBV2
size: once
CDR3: CASSWGGPGPSYEQYF
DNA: TGTGCCAGCAGCTGGGGGGGGCCGGGACCATCCTACGAGCAGTACTTC

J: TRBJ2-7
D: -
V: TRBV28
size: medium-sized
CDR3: CATSSLRRGEQYF
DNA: TGTGCCACCTCCAGCCTGCGGCGTGGCGAGCAGTACTTC

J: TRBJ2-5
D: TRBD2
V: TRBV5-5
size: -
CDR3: CASSNLAGGLETQYF
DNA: TGTGCCAGCAGCAACCTAGCGGGAGGGTTGGAGACCCAGTACTTC

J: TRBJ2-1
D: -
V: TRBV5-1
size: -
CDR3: CASADFAGPYNEQFF
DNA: TGCGCCAGCGCAGACTTCGCGGGACCCTACAATGAGCAGTTCTTC

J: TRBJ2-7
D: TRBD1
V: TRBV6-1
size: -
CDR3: CASGPMTGAVEQYF
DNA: TGTGCCAGCGGGCCCATGACAGGGGCGGTCGAGCAGTACTTC

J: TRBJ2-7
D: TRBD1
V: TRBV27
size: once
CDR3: CASSELGQYEQYF
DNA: TGTGCCAGCAGCGAACTGGGACAGTACGAGCAGTACTTC

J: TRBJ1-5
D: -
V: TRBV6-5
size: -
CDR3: CASSYRSSNQPQHF
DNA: TGTGCCAGCAGTTACAGGAGTAGCAATCAGCCCCAGCATTTT

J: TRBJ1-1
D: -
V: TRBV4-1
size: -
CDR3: CASSQVRSLGTEAFF
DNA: TGCGCCAGCAGCCAAGTCCGGAGTCTCGGCACTGAAGCTTTCTTT

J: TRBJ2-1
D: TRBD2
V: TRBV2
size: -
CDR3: CASSGTGTSELKGQFF
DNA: TGTGCCAGCAGTGGGACCGGGACTAGCGAACTTAAGGGGCAGTTCTTC

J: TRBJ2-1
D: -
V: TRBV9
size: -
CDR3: CASSVGGGAFNEQFF
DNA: TGTGCCAGCAGCGTAGGGGGGGGCGCTTTCAATGAGCAGTTCTTC

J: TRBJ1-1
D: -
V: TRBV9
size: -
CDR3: CASSVGGATEAFF
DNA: TGTGCCAGCAGCGTGGGGGGGGCAACTGAAGCTTTCTTT

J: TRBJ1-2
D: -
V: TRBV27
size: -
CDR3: CASTEHPIYGYTF
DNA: TGTGCCAGCACCGAGCATCCGATATATGGCTACACCTTC

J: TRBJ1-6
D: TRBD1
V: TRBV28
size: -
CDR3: CASSTDRVYSPLHF
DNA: TGTGCCAGCAGTACTGACAGGGTCTATTCACCCCTCCACTTT

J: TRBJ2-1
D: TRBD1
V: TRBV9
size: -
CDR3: CASSGSGGREQFF
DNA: TGTGCCAGCAGCGGATCAGGGGGCCGTGAGCAGTTCTTC

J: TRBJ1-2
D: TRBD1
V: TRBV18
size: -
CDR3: CASSPLDRGGYGYTF
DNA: TGTGCCAGCTCACCCCTGGACAGGGGCGGCTATGGCTACACCTTC

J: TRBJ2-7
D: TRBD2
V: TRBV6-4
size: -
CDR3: CASSSLAGGTYEQYF
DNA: TGTGCCAGCAGCTCTCTAGCGGGAGGCACCTACGAGCAGTACTTC

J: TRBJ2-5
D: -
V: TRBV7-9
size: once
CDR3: CASSLVRRAQETQYF
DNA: TGTGCCAGCAGCTTAGTGCGCAGGGCACAAGAGACCCAGTACTTC

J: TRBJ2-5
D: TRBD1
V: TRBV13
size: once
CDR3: CASSYQGQVGETQYF
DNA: TGTGCCAGCAGCTACCAGGGACAGGTGGGGGAGACCCAGTACTTC

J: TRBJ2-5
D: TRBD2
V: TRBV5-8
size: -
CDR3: CASSLAGGRETQYF
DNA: TGTGCCAGCAGCTTGGCGGGGGGGCGAGAGACCCAGTACTTC

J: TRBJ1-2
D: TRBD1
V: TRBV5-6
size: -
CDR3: CASSGKTGDFYGYTF
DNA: TGTGCCAGCAGCGGCAAGACAGGGGACTTCTATGGCTACACCTTC

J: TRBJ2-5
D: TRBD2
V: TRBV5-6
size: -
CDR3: CASSFGGGQETQYF
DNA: TGTGCCAGCAGCTTCGGCGGGGGACAAGAGACCCAGTACTTC

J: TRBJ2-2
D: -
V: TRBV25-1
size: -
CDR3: CASSAAGEYTGELFF
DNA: TGTGCCAGCAGTGCCGCAGGGGAGTACACCGGGGAGCTGTTTTTT

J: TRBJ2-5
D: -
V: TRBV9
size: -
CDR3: CASSPGTWQETQYF
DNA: TGTGCCAGCAGCCCAGGGACTTGGCAAGAGACCCAGTACTTC

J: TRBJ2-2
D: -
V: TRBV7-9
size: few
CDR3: CASSLVTGGVGELFF
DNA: TGTGCCAGCAGCTTAGTAACCGGGGGTGTCGGGGAGCTGTTTTTT

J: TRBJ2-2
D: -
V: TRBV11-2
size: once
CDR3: CASSSPLWTENTGELFF
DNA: TGTGCCAGCAGCTCTCCCCTTTGGACAGAGAACACCGGGGAGCTGTTTTTT

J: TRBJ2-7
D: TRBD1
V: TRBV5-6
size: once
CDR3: CASSDSGGLTPYEQYF
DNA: TGTGCCAGCAGCGACTCAGGGGGTCTAACCCCTTACGAGCAGTACTTC

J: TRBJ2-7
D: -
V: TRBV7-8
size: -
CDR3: CASSSLPGSREQYF
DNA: TGTGCCAGCAGCTCCCTCCCAGGGTCGAGGGAGCAGTACTTC

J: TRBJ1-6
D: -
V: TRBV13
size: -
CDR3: CASRGGGVGSPLHF
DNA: TGTGCCAGCAGGGGGGGTGGTGTAGGTTCACCCCTCCACTTT

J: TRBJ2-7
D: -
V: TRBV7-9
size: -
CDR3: CASSFPGLSYEQYF
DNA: TGTGCCAGCAGCTTTCCGGGACTCTCCTACGAGCAGTACTTC

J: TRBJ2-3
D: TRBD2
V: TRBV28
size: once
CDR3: CASSFRGGSWTDTQYF
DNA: TGTGCCAGCAGTTTCCGGGGGGGCTCTTGGACAGATACGCAGTATTTT

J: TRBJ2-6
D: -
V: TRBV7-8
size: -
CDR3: CASSLDVRAGANVLTF
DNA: TGTGCCAGCAGCTTAGACGTCAGGGCTGGGGCCAACGTCCTGACTTTC

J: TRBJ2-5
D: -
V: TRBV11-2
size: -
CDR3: CASSLASRVYQETQYF
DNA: TGTGCCAGCAGCTTAGCGTCCAGGGTGTACCAAGAGACCCAGTACTTC

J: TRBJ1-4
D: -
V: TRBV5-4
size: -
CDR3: CASSLDRTTNEKLFF
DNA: TGTGCCAGCAGCTTGGACAGAACAACTAATGAAAAACTGTTTTTT

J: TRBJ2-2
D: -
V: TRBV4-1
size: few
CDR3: CASKYETNTGELFF
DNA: TGCGCCAGCAAGTACGAGACAAATACCGGGGAGCTGTTTTTT

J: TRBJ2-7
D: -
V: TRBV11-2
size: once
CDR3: CASSFYGGSYEQYF
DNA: TGTGCCAGCAGCTTTTATGGAGGCTCCTACGAGCAGTACTTC

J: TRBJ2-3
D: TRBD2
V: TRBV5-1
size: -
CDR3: CASSLAEAGEWSTDTQYF
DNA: TGCGCCAGCAGCTTGGCTGAAGCGGGAGAGTGGAGCACAGATACGCAGTATTTT

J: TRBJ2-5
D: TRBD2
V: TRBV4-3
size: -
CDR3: CASSQELSTSGQETQYF
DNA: TGCGCCAGCAGCCAAGAATTATCGACTAGCGGACAAGAGACCCAGTACTTC

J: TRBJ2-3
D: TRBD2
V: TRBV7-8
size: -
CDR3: CASSWREGSGDTQYF
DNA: TGTGCCAGTTCTTGGCGGGAGGGCTCGGGAGATACGCAGTATTTT

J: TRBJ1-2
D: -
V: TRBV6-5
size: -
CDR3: CASSLQVTVNYGYTF
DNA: TGTGCCAGCAGTTTACAGGTTACGGTTAACTATGGCTACACCTTC

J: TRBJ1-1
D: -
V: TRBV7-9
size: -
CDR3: CASSLVDSMNTEAFF
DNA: TGTGCCAGCAGCTTAGTTGACAGCATGAACACTGAAGCTTTCTTT

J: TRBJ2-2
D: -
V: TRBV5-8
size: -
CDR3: CASSLSMTELTGELFF
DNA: TGTGCCAGCAGCTTGAGCATGACAGAACTCACCGGGGAGCTGTTTTTT

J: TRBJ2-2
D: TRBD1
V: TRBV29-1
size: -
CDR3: CSVMRGRGTGELFF
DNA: TGCAGCGTGATGAGGGGGCGAGGGACCGGGGAGCTGTTTTTT

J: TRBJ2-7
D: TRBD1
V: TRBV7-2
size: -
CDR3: CASSLRTGKPYEQYF
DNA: TGTGCCAGCAGCTTAAGGACAGGCAAACCCTACGAGCAGTACTTC

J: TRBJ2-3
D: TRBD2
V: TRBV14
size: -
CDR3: CASSLPPASGAGGTDTQYF
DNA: TGTGCCAGCAGCCTCCCCCCGGCTAGCGGTGCGGGTGGCACAGATACGCAGTATTTT

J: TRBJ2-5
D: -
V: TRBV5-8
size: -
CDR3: CASSLVGTGNQETQYF
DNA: TGTGCCAGCAGCTTGGTAGGGACTGGCAACCAAGAGACCCAGTACTTC

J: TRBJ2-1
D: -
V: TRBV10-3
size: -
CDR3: CAISAAGYNEQFF
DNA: TGTGCCATCAGTGCGGCGGGATACAATGAGCAGTTCTTC

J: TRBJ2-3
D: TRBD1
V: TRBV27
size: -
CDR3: CASTRQGAIDTQYF
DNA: TGTGCCAGCACCCGCCAGGGGGCTATAGATACGCAGTATTTT

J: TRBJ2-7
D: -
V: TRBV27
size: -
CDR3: CASRGGGEQYF
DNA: TGTGCCAGCAGAGGGGGGGGCGAGCAGTACTTC

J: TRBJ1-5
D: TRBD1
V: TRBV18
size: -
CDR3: CASSPDRDVSNQPQHF
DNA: TGTGCCAGCTCACCGGACAGGGATGTTAGCAATCAGCCCCAGCATTTT

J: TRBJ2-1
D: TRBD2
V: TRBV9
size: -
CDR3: CASSVDQGLADYNEQFF
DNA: TGTGCCAGCAGCGTAGATCAGGGACTAGCGGACTACAATGAGCAGTTCTTC